This entry lists 32 T cell receptor beta chains sequenced from one sample in a study of identical twins. MiXCR was run by TCRdb on the 5' RACE reads, yielding one entry per CDR3 protein. This repertoire shows 250,000 or so distinct CDR3 sequences, approximately 8.6% found once; its top ten account for roughly 3%. These data were likewise used in another study, on yellow fever vaccine responses in identical twins.

The material sequenced was CD8+ T cells sorted from blood. These receptor sequences come from a woman between 18 and 30 years old in good health.

Many counts were recorded for this clonotype. The chain employs TRBV7-9 and TRBJ2-7; TRBD1 might be the D (5 bases). Looked up from germline, CDR1 is SEHNR and CDR2 is FQNEAQ (reference sequence). The germline V and J ends were trimmed by 2 bases and 3 bases, with 17 bases remaining between them. This CDR3 spans 16 amino acids. CDR3 sequence (DNA): TGTGCCAGCAGCTTATTAAGCCAGGACATCGACTACGAGCAGTACTTC. Translated, it gives CASSLLSQDIDYEQYF.

This clonotype was picked up a small number of times. The V and J genes are TRBV24-1 and TRBJ2-1; D may be TRBD2 (6 bases). The ends were cut back, 2 bases at V and 2 bases at J, with 12 bases in the middle. Germline V gene lookup returns CDR1 KGHDR and CDR2 SFDVKD. This CDR3 has 16 amino acids. The CDR3 DNA follows: TGTGCCACCAGTGATTCTCGGGACTTTACCTACAATGAGCAGTTCTTC. Amino acids: CATSDSRDFTYNEQFF.

The V gene is TRBV27, the J gene TRBJ2-7, with D tentatively TRBD2 (5 bases). The V end lost 2 bases, the J end lost 6 bases, and 8 bases lay between the germline ends. Germline CDR1 MNHEY, CDR2 SMNVEV (reference sequence). The CDR3 length is 12 residues. In DNA, the CDR3 is TGTGCCAGCAGTTTAGGAGGCATCGAGCAGTACTTC. Translation gives CASSLGGIEQYF.

The chain has TRBV6-2 or TRBV6-3 and TRBJ2-5; D gene ambiguous. The V and J ends lost 3 bases and 0 bases respectively, with 8 bases between them. CDR1 is MNHEY, CDR2 SVGEGT, per germline. The CDR3 runs to 14 residues. In DNA, the CDR3 is TGTGCCAGCAGTTATTTCAACTACCAAGAGACCCAGTACTTC. Its translation: CASSYFNYQETQYF.

This clonotype appeared many times. The genes are TRBV5-6 and TRBJ2-7; the match to TRBD1 covers 11 bases. The CDR3 extends over 15 amino acids. J gave up 1 base and V 4 bases, and 4 bases lay outside the gene matches. The germline gives CDR1 SGHDT, CDR2 YYEEEE. The CDR3 sequence: CASSLDRGLSYEQYF. The CDR3 coding sequence is TGTGCCAGCAGCCTGGACAGGGGGCTGTCCTACGAGCAGTACTTC.

This clonotype has at least ten counts. This sequence joins TRBV29-1 and TRBJ1-4; D may be TRBD1 (6 bases). Between the trimmed V and J ends, which lost 7 bases and 5 bases, there was a span of 14 bases. Germline V gene data show CDR1 as SQVTM and CDR2 as ANQGSEA. The CDR3 totals 13 residues. The CDR3 reads CSGLQGPNEKLFF. CDR3 DNA: TGCAGCGGTCTCCAGGGGCCGAATGAAAAACTGTTTTTT.

There are many counts of this clonotype. The chain has TRBV7-8 and TRBJ2-5; 9 bases line up with TRBD1. V was clipped by 2 bases and J by 3 bases; unmatched bases: 4. Germline assignment: CDR1 SGHVS and CDR2 FQNEAQ. The CDR3 runs 15 residues. This chain's CDR3 is CASSLPQGAKETQYF. As DNA, the CDR3 is TGTGCCAGCAGCTTACCACAGGGGGCAAAAGAGACCCAGTACTTC.

This clonotype has a handful of counts. The rearrangement links TRBV7-8 to TRBJ2-5; possible D gene TRBD2, 6 bases. Trimming removed 4 bases at V and 0 bases at J, with 9 bases between. The CDR3 consists of 14 residues. Germline lookup yields CDR1 SGHVS and CDR2 FQNEAQ. This CDR3 reads CASSSRLDQETQYF. CDR3 DNA sequence: TGTGCCAGCAGCTCGAGACTAGACCAAGAGACCCAGTACTTC.

The table lists this clonotype with many counts. The chain combines TRBV6-5 with TRBJ2-7; no reliable D call. The V end was cut by 4 bases, the J end by 6 bases, with 10 bases between. CDR1 is MNHEY and CDR2 is SVGAGI in the germline V gene. The CDR3 consists of 12 residues. The CDR3, as DNA: TGTGCCAGCAGTTCCGATGGTGGCGAGCAGTACTTC. It yields the protein CASSSDGGEQYF.

This clonotype was counted ten times or more. The V and J genes are TRBV24-1 and TRBJ2-5; a weak D match, TRBD1 (6 bases). The CDR3 extends over 15 amino acids. The germline CDR1 and CDR2 sequences are KGHDR and SFDVKD. The V gene lost 2 bases and the J gene lost 1 base, with 10 bases spanning the gap. The CDR3 DNA reads as TGTGCCACCAGTGATTCGGACAGCTTCCAAGAGACCCAGTACTTC. Its protein product is CATSDSDSFQETQYF.

This clonotype appeared many times. The chain is built from TRBV4-2 and TRBJ2-7, with TRBD2 as a possible D gene (6 bases). Germline V lookup: CDR1 LGHNA, CDR2 YNFKEQ. The CDR3 has 15 residues. V was pared by 0 bases and J by 7 bases, with 16 bases between. The CDR3 sequence is CASSQEWDSSGEQYF. CDR3 sequence (DNA): TGTGCCAGCAGCCAAGAATGGGACTCCTCGGGGGAGCAGTACTTC.

The chain couples TRBV4-1 to TRBJ1-1, with TRBD1 matching 7 bases. With V trimmed by 3 bases and J by 4 bases, 14 bases remained unmatched. There are 17 residues in the CDR3. Germline CDR1 is MGHRA and CDR2 is YSYEKL. The CDR3 nucleotides read TGCGCCAGCAGCCAGCAGGGACAGCCTCTGGAAGGCACTGAAGCTTTCTTT. It specifies CASSQQGQPLEGTEAFF.

V and J are TRBV20-1 and TRBJ1-6, with D maybe TRBD1 (5 bases). V lost 2 bases, J lost 7 bases, and 12 bases lay in between. The germline CDR1 and CDR2 sequences are DFQATT and SNEGSKA (reference sequence). This CDR3 contains 14 residues. CDR3 nucleotide sequence: TGCAGTGCTAGAAGGTTACAGGAAAATTCACCCCTCCACTTT. Its protein is CSARRLQENSPLHF.

The genes are TRBV7-8 and TRBJ1-1, with a possible D match to TRBD1 (5 bases). The germline V gene encodes CDR1 SGHVS and CDR2 FQNEAQ. With 4 bases removed from V and 4 bases from J, the gap between germline ends came to 16 bases. CDR3 length: 15 amino acids. The CDR3 loop reads CASSSTSGDGTEAFF. CDR3 bases: TGTGCCAGCAGCTCCACGAGCGGGGACGGCACTGAAGCTTTCTTT.

As regards this clonotype: Germline is not matched at one junction end, which may reflect a read error. CDR3: CARSSGLHIQYF. The CDR3 bases are TGTGCCAGGAGCTCCGGGCTCCACATTCAGTACTTC. This sequence joins TRBV7-1 and TRBJ2-4, with D unresolved. TRBV7-1 is reported as an ORF; its role is uncertain. This CDR3 is built from 12 residues.

This clonotype came up a few times. The chain combines TRBV20-1 with TRBJ2-3; D gene uncertain. The CDR3 spans 18 residues. Germline V gene sequence: CDR1 DFQATT, CDR2 SNEGSKA (reference sequence). V lost 4 bases and J lost 1, with 24 bases in between. Here the CDR3 reads CSANIYPGSEMGTDTQYF. CDR3 nucleotides: TGCAGTGCTAATATCTATCCCGGGTCCGAGATGGGCACAGATACGCAGTATTTT.

This clonotype has more than one count but fewer than ten. This CDR3 reads CATEIDSNNSPLHF. In DNA form, the CDR3 reads TGTGCCACCGAGATAGACAGTAATAATTCACCCCTCCACTTT. This chain connects TRBV28 to TRBJ1-6, with a possible D match to TRBD1 (5 bases). The CDR3 contains 14 residues. Germline V gene sequence: CDR1 MDHEN, CDR2 SYDVKM. The germline V and J ends were trimmed by 10 bases and 5 bases, with 15 bases remaining between them.

This clonotype has a count of ten or more. This chain uses TRBV12-3 or TRBV12-4 with TRBJ2-7, with 9 positions matching TRBD2. The CDR3 consists of 15 residues. The ends lost 5 bases at V and 3 bases at J; junction bases unmatched: 8. CDR3 sequence: CASSPRGSGSYEQYF. The CDR3 DNA reads TGTGCCAGCAGTCCACGTGGTAGCGGGAGCTACGAGCAGTACTTC.

V gene TRBV20-1 combines with J gene TRBJ2-2; 8 positions match TRBD1. This CDR3 comprises 18 residues. Looked up from germline, CDR1 is DFQATT and CDR2 is SNEGSKA (reference sequence). Here the CDR3 DNA reads TGCTGGGCTAGGGTCGATACAGGGGGAGGTTCTTTAACCGGGGAGCTGTTTTTT. Amino acids: CWARVDTGGGSLTGELFF.

The table lists this clonotype with a few counts. The chain carries TRBV7-2 and TRBJ2-1; 8 bases match TRBD2. The CDR3 has 15 amino acids. V lost 5 bases and J lost 8; bases outside the gene matches: 11. The germline V gene encodes CDR1 SGHTA and CDR2 FQGNSA. CDR3 protein: CASSPAGAGVHEQFF. CDR3 nucleotides: TGTGCCAGCAGCCCGGCGGGAGCGGGAGTCCATGAGCAGTTCTTC.

This clonotype was counted only a few times. J is TRBJ2-5 and V is TRBV5-1; weak D call: TRBD1 (6 bases). This CDR3 has 17 residues. V was trimmed by 4 bases and J by 5 bases, leaving 24 bases between them. The germline V gene encodes CDR1 SGHRS and CDR2 YFSETQ. DNA for the CDR3: TGCGCCAGCAGCGGAAACTTAGGGACACTCCCGCGTGAGACCCAGTACTTC. Amino acids: CASSGNLGTLPRETQYF.

This rearrangement joins TRBV12-3 or TRBV12-4 to TRBJ1-3, with no clear D. The length of the CDR3 is 10 residues. Trimming pared 7 bases from V and 4 bases from J, leaving 2 bases between. The CDR3 DNA reads TGTGCCAGCACCGGAAACACCATATATTTT. Amino acid sequence: CASTGNTIYF.

This clonotype was seen a few times. This chain connects TRBV5-5 to TRBJ1-6; D is uncertain. Per the germline V gene, CDR1 is SGHKS and CDR2 is YYEKEE (reference sequence). The CDR3 is 17 residues long. The V and J ends lost 4 bases and 0 bases respectively, with 14 bases between them. This CDR3 reads CASSPVEGASYNSPLHF. The CDR3 region has the DNA TGTGCCAGCAGCCCGGTGGAGGGAGCCTCCTATAATTCACCCCTCCACTTT. The full variable domain, in which reference TRBV5-5 and TRBJ1-6 provide the parts outside the CDR3, is DAGVTQSPTHLIKTRGQQVTLRCSPISGHKSVSWYQQVLGQGPQFIFQYYEKEERGRGNFPDRFSARQFPNYSSELNVNALLLGDSALYLCASSPVEGASYNSPLHFGNGTRLTVT.

The gene calls are TRBV9 and TRBJ1-3; a weak D match, TRBD1 (5 bases). The V and J ends lost 0 bases and 3 bases respectively, with 10 bases between them. The CDR3 runs 15 residues. CDR1 and CDR2 from the germline V gene are SGDLS and YYNGEE. Here the CDR3 reads CASSVEDQGGNTIYF. The CDR3 region has the DNA TGTGCCAGCAGCGTAGAAGACCAGGGTGGAAACACCATATATTTT.

The chain joins TRBV20-1 to TRBJ2-1; 15 nucleotides line up with TRBD2. CDR3 length: 15 amino acids. Germline V lookup: CDR1 DFQATT, CDR2 SNEGSKA (reference sequence). After removal of 6 bases from V and 8 bases from J, the junction contained 8 bases not matched to a gene. The CDR3 coding sequence is TGCAGTGCCGGGACTAGCGGGGGGCCCAACCATGAGCAGTTCTTC. Amino acid sequence: CSAGTSGGPNHEQFF.

The chain joins TRBV11-2 to TRBJ2-7; 10 nucleotides agree with TRBD1. CDR1 and CDR2 (germline): SGHAT, FQNNGV. V lost 3 bases and J lost 5; bases outside the gene matches: 7. The CDR3 consists of 15 residues. The CDR3 sequence is CASSFGTGVSNEQYF. CDR3 nucleotide sequence: TGTGCCAGCAGCTTTGGGACAGGGGTCTCGAACGAGCAGTACTTC. The whole variable domain, remainder taken from reference TRBV11-2 and TRBJ2-7, is EAGVAQSPRYKIIEKRQSVAFWCNPISGHATLYWYQQILGQGPKLLIQFQNNGVVDDSQLPKDRFSAERLKGVDSTLKIQPAKLEDSAVYLCASSFGTGVSNEQYFGPGTRLTVT.

V usage is TRBV20-1 and J usage is TRBJ2-4, with 9 bases identical to TRBD2. The germline gives CDR1 DFQATT, CDR2 SNEGSKA (reference sequence). With V trimmed by 2 bases and J by 3 bases, 5 bases remained unmatched. CDR3 length equals 15 residues. The CDR3: CSARLAGSNKNIQYF. The CDR3 region has the DNA TGCAGTGCTAGACTAGCGGGGAGCAACAAAAACATTCAGTACTTC.

In regard to this clonotype: It is unclear where the CDR3 begins or ends on the DNA, so no DNA is shown, and the CDR3 is as TCRdb lists it. The CDR3 region is CISVPEAFRGLAGSNNEQFF. The gene calls are TRBV7-5 and TRBJ2-1; the D call of TRBD2 is as the table states it, not checked on the DNA. TRBV7-5 is shown as a pseudogene. The CDR3 comprises 20 residues, both ends counted.

CDR3 in amino acids: CASSFYDRVDQETQYF. DNA for the CDR3: TGTGCCAGCAGCTTCTACGACAGGGTCGACCAAGAGACCCAGTACTTC. V and J are TRBV7-9 and TRBJ2-5; 7 nucleotides line up with TRBD1. V lost 3 bases to trimming and J lost 0 bases; unmatched junction nucleotides: 7. Germline values: CDR1 SEHNR, CDR2 FQNEAQ (reference sequence). The CDR3 runs 16 residues.

There are many counts of this clonotype. The genes are TRBV12-3 or TRBV12-4 and TRBJ2-2; the D gene is possibly TRBD1 (6 bases). The CDR3 totals 15 residues. V was trimmed by 8 bases and J by 3 bases, leaving 16 bases between them. The DNA of the CDR3 is TGTGCCAGCTCCCCTTCAGGGGTGGACACCGGGGAGCTGTTTTTT. Its translation: CASSPSGVDTGELFF.

This clonotype was observed a few times. The gene calls are TRBV9 and TRBJ2-2, with D perhaps being TRBD1 or TRBD2 (5 bases each). The CDR3 contains 15 residues. Germline V gene data show CDR1 as SGDLS and CDR2 as YYNGEE. The V end was cut by 4 bases, the J end by 7 bases, with 17 bases between. CDR3 coding DNA: TGTGCCAGCAGCACCCGGGACGCACAGGTCGGGGAGCTGTTTTTT. It specifies CASSTRDAQVGELFF.

There are many counts of this clonotype. The chain recombines TRBV6-4 with TRBJ2-3; D is uncertain. Germline lookup yields CDR1 MRHNA and CDR2 SNTAGT. The V gene lost 0 bases and the J gene lost 1 base, with 14 bases spanning the gap. This CDR3 is 17 amino acids long. The CDR3 sequence is CASSDSTSGAGTDTQYF. The CDR3 coding sequence is TGTGCCAGCAGTGACTCAACGTCGGGCGCCGGCACAGATACGCAGTATTTT.